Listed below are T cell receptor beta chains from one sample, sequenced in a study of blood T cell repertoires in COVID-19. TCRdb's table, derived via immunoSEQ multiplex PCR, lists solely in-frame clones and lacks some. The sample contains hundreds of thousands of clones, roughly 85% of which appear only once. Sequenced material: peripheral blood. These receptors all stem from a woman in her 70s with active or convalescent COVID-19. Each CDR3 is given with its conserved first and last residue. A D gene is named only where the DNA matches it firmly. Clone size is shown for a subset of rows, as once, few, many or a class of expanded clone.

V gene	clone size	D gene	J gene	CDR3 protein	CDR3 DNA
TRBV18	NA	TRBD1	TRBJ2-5	CASSPNRGKETQYF	TGTGCCAGCTCACCGAACAGGGGTAAAGAGACCCAGTACTTC
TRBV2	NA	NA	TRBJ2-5	CASSRVSVKETQYF	TGTGCCAGCAGTCGGGTTAGCGTGAAAGAGACCCAGTACTTC
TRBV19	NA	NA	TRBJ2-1	CASSIDYFKPLSSYNEQFF	TGTGCCAGTAGTATAGATTATTTTAAGCCCCTGAGCTCCTACAATGAGCAGTTCTTC
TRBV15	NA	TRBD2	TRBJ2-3	CATSRDGAGGPSDTQYF	TGTGCCACCAGCAGAGATGGGGCGGGAGGGCCGTCAGATACGCAGTATTTT
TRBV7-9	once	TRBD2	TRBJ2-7	CASSLEASGRGYF	TGTGCCAGCAGCTTAGAGGCTAGCGGGAGAGGGTACTTC
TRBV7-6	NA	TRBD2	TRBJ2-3	CASSDQGVAGGRGTQYF	TGTGCCAGCAGCGACCAAGGCGTAGCGGGAGGTAGGGGTACGCAGTATTTT
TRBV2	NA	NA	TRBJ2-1	CASQTLPEQFF	TGTGCCAGCCAGACTCTCCCGGAGCAGTTCTTC
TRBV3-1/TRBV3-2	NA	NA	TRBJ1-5	CASSQAPFDSGQNQPQHF	TGTGCCAGCAGCCAAGCCCCTTTTGATTCAGGGCAAAATCAGCCCCAGCATTTT
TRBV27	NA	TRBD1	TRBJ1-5	CASSPQGTVNQPQHF	TGTGCCAGCAGTCCCCAAGGGACAGTCAATCAGCCCCAGCATTTT
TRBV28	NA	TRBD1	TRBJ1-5	CASSPPGTGRDQPQHF	TGTGCCAGCAGTCCACCGGGGACAGGGAGGGATCAGCCCCAGCATTTT
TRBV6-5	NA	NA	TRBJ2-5	CASSYSHPVLETQYF	TGTGCCAGCAGTTACTCGCACCCGGTGCTGGAGACCCAGTACTTC
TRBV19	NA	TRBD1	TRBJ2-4	CASSPLQGALAKNIQYF	TGTGCCAGTAGCCCCCTACAGGGGGCCCTAGCCAAAAACATTCAGTACTTC
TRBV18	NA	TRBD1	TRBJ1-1	CASSPLDRDTEAFF	TGTGCCAGCTCACCACTCGACAGGGACACTGAAGCTTTCTTT
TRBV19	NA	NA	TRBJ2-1	CASSSPASREQFF	TGTGCCAGTAGTTCCCCGGCTAGCCGTGAGCAGTTCTTC
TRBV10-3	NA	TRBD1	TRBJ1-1	CAISESPGTGGTAFF	TGTGCCATCAGTGAGTCCCCCGGGACAGGGGGCACGGCTTTCTTT
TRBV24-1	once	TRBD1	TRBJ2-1	CATSDLVAGQGWNEQFF	TGTGCCACCAGTGATTTGGTGGCCGGACAGGGATGGAATGAGCAGTTCTTC
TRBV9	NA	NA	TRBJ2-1	CASSTRGYNEQFF	TGTGCCAGCAGCACAAGGGGGTACAATGAGCAGTTCTTC
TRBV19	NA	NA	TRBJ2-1	CASSIGAYASYEQFF	TGTGCCAGTAGTATAGGGGCCTACGCTTCCTATGAGCAGTTCTTC
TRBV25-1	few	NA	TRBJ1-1	CASSFGTRVGAFF	TGTGCCAGCAGTTTCGGCACTAGGGTTGGAGCTTTCTTT
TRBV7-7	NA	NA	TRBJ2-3	CASSLGGLSTDTQYF	TGTGCTAGCAGCTTAGGGGGGCTATCCACAGATACGCAGTATTTT
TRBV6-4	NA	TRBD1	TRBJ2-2	CASSGQGSNTGELFF	TGTGCCAGCAGTGGACAGGGTTCGAACACCGGGGAGCTGTTTTTT
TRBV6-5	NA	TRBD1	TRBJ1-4	CASSPWRGRDEKLFF	TGTGCCAGCAGCCCCTGGAGGGGGCGAGATGAAAAACTGTTTTTT
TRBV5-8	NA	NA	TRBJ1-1	CASSFQVQAFF	TGTGCCAGCAGCTTTCAGGTTCAAGCTTTCTTT
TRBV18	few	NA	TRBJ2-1	CASSPLEGASHNEQFF	TGTGCCAGCTCACCCCTTGAGGGAGCCTCCCACAATGAGCAGTTCTTC
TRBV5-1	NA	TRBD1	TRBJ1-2	CASSPGQGGYTF	TGCGCCAGCAGCCCGGGACAGGGGGGCTACACCTTC
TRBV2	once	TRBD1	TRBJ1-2	CASRGTTGIGYTF	TGTGCCAGCAGGGGAACGACAGGGATCGGCTACACCTTC
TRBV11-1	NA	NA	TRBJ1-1	CASSLSRQSEAFF	TGTGCCAGCAGCTTATCGCGACAGAGTGAAGCTTTCTTT
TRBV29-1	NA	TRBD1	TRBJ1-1	CSVGTGEAFF	TGCAGCGTAGGGACAGGGGAAGCTTTCTTT
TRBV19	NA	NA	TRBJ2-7	CASKETDSHTYEQYF	TGTGCCAGTAAAGAAACGGACAGTCACACCTACGAGCAGTACTTC
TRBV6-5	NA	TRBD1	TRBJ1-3	CASSYSTGRRNTIYF	TGTGCCAGCAGTTACTCGACAGGGAGGCGAAACACCATATATTTT
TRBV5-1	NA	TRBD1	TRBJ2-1	CASSGTGSSYNEQFF	TGCGCCAGCAGCGGGACAGGGAGCTCCTACAATGAGCAGTTCTTC
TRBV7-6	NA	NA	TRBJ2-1	CASSLEMVGFYNEQFF	TGTGCCAGCAGCTTAGAGATGGTGGGCTTCTACAATGAGCAGTTCTTC
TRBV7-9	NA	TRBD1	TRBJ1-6	CASSFPLQGAESPLHF	TGTGCCAGCAGCTTCCCCCTGCAGGGGGCAGAGTCACCCCTCCACTTT
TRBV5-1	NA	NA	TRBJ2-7	CASSLAGGGGYEQYF	TGCGCCAGCAGCTTGGCCGGAGGGGGCGGTTACGAGCAGTACTTC
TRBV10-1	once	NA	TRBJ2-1	CASSPGSYNEQFF	TGCGCCAGCAGTCCGGGCTCCTACAATGAGCAGTTCTTC
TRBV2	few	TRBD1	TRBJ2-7	CASSEAQGSSYEQYF	TGTGCCAGCAGTGAAGCACAGGGGTCTTCCTACGAGCAGTACTTC
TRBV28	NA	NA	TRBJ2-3	CASSPPTGSTDTQYF	TGTGCCAGCAGTCCCCCCACAGGGAGTACAGATACGCAGTATTTT
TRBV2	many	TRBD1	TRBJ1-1	CASRTGPEAFF	TGTGCCAGCAGGACAGGGCCCGAAGCTTTCTTT
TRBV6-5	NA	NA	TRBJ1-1	CASKTTKNTEAFF	TGTGCCAGCAAGACAACAAAGAACACTGAAGCTTTCTTT
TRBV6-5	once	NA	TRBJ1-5	CASRIPGPGGQPQHF	TGTGCCAGCAGAATACCCGGACCCGGAGGTCAGCCCCAGCATTTT
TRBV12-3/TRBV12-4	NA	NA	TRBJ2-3	CASRTETDTQYF	TGTGCCAGCAGGACAGAAACAGATACGCAGTATTTT
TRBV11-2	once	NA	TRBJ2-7	CASSLGGPPYEQYF	TGTGCCAGCAGCTTAGGAGGGCCTCCTTACGAGCAGTACTTC
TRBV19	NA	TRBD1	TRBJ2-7	CASSIGVGQGGYEQYF	TGTGCCAGTAGTATAGGCGTCGGACAGGGGGGCTACGAGCAGTACTTC
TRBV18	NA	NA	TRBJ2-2	CASSTFMAGDRELFF	TGTGCCAGCTCAACTTTTATGGCAGGCGACCGGGAGCTGTTTTTT
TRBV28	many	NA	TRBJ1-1	CASSLASPNTEAFF	TGTGCCAGCAGTTTGGCATCTCCTAACACTGAAGCTTTCTTT
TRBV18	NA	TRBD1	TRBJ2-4	CASSPTRDRGRLNIQYF	TGTGCCAGCTCACCTACACGGGACAGGGGGCGACTAAACATTCAGTACTTC
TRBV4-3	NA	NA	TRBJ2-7	CASSQDRGSYSYEQYF	TGCGCCAGCAGCCAAGATAGGGGCAGTTACTCCTACGAGCAGTACTTC
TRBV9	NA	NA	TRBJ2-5	CASSSTTGTWVETQYF	TGTGCCAGCAGCTCAACCACCGGGACTTGGGTTGAGACCCAGTACTTC
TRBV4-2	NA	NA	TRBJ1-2	CASSQDIGRSSYGYTF	TGTGCCAGCAGCCAAGATATCGGCAGGTCTTCTTATGGCTACACCTTC
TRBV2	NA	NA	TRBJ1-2	CASSDRGPGEPNYGYTF	TGTGCCAGCAGTGATCGGGGCCCAGGGGAGCCTAACTATGGCTACACCTTC
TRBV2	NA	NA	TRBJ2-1	CASRQTQGNEQFF	TGTGCCAGCAGGCAAACACAGGGTAATGAGCAGTTCTTC
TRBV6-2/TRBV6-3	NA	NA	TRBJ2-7	CASRPGQLYEQYF	TGTGCCAGCAGACCTGGACAGCTCTACGAGCAGTACTTC
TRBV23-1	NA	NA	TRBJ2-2	CASSRNRDTGELFF	TGCGCCAGCAGTCGAAACAGGGACACCGGGGAGCTGTTTTTT
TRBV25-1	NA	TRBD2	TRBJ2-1	CASSSLAGGYNEQFF	TGTGCCAGTTCGAGCCTAGCGGGAGGGTACAATGAGCAGTTCTTC
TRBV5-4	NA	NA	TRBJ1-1	CASNHGTLNTEAFF	TGTGCCAGCAATCATGGCACCCTGAACACTGAAGCTTTCTTT
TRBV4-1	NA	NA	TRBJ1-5	CASSQDLAAVQPQHF	TGCGCCAGCAGCCAAGATCTCGCCGCGGTTCAGCCCCAGCATTTT
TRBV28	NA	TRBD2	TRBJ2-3	CAGSGLAGAPTDTQYF	TGTGCCGGGTCGGGACTAGCGGGGGCTCCCACAGATACGCAGTATTTT
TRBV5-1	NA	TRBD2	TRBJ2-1	CASSLAGTSGSQFF	TGCGCCAGCAGCTTGGCCGGGACTAGCGGGAGCCAGTTCTTC
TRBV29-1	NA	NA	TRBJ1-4	CSVSATNEKLFF	TGCAGCGTTTCAGCAACTAATGAAAAACTGTTTTTT